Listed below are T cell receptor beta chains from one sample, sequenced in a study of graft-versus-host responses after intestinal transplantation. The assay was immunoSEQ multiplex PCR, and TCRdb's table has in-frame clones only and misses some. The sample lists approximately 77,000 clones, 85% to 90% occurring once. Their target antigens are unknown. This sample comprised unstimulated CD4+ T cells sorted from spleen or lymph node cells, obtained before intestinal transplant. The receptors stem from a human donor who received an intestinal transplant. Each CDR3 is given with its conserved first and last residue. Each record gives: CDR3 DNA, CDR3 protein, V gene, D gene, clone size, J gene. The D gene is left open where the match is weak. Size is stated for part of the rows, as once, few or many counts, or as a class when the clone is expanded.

TGTGCCAGCAGTTTATCGCTACAGCCCTACGAGCAGTACTTC | CASSLSLQPYEQYF | TRBV27 | - | - | TRBJ2-7
TGTGCCAGCTCCCCACTATCCTCACAGGGTGGAGAGACCCAGTACTTC | CASSPLSSQGGETQYF | TRBV18 | - | - | TRBJ2-5
TGCGCCAGCAGCTTGGTCCCTCGGCTAGCGGGCTCCTACGAGCAGTACTTC | CASSLVPRLAGSYEQYF | TRBV5-1 | TRBD2 | once | TRBJ2-7
TGTGCCACCAGCAGAAGGGGATCTAACTATGGCTACACCTTC | CATSRRGSNYGYTF | TRBV15 | - | - | TRBJ1-2
TGTGCCAGCAGTTTATACGCCCCAAGACGGACTAGCACAGATACGCAGTATTTT | CASSLYAPRRTSTDTQYF | TRBV27 | - | - | TRBJ2-3
TGCGCCAGCAGCAAAGACAGGGATCAGCCCCAGCATTTT | CASSKDRDQPQHF | TRBV5-1 | TRBD1 | - | TRBJ1-5
TGTGCCAGCAGTGAACTCCGGACAGGGAGTAACGGCTACACCTTC | CASSELRTGSNGYTF | TRBV6-4 | TRBD1 | - | TRBJ1-2
TGTGCCAGCAGGTTCCGGGAGGGGATGAACACTGAAGCTTTCTTT | CASRFREGMNTEAFF | TRBV6-1 | - | - | TRBJ1-1
TGTGCCAGCAGTAGCAGACAGGAAGCTTTCTTT | CASSSRQEAFF | TRBV2 | - | - | TRBJ1-1
TGTGCCAGCAGACAAGGGACAGCTGGGGGCTACACCTTC | CASRQGTAGGYTF | TRBV6-6 | TRBD1 | - | TRBJ1-2
TGTGCCAGCAGTTACACCACAGGGGGAGGGGGGTATGGCTACACCTTC | CASSYTTGGGGYGYTF | TRBV6-6 | TRBD1 | - | TRBJ1-2
TGTGCCAGCTCACCCATTGGACAGGTGAACACTGAAGCTTTCTTT | CASSPIGQVNTEAFF | TRBV18 | TRBD1 | - | TRBJ1-1
TGCGCCAGCAGCTTGGGAGGTGACGGGGGGGCTCGAGATACGCAGTATTTT | CASSLGGDGGARDTQYF | TRBV5-1 | TRBD2 | - | TRBJ2-3
TGTGCCAGTAGTATGAAGGGGGCGGTCGGTTCACCCCTCCACTTT | CASSMKGAVGSPLHF | TRBV19 | TRBD1 | - | TRBJ1-6
TGTGCCAGCAGCGTAGATGGCAGGGCCTATGGCTACACCTTC | CASSVDGRAYGYTF | TRBV9 | - | - | TRBJ1-2
TGTGCCAGTAGTACCCGGGACAGGGGCCAAGAGACCCAGTACTTC | CASSTRDRGQETQYF | TRBV19 | TRBD1 | - | TRBJ2-5
TGCGCCAGCAGGCCGCTTACAGGGGGTTTTAATTCACCCCTCCACTTT | CASRPLTGGFNSPLHF | TRBV5-1 | TRBD1 | - | TRBJ1-6
TGCGCCAGCAGGGGGACGGGGGACAGGGGGAACACTGAAGCTTTCTTT | CASRGTGDRGNTEAFF | TRBV10-1 | TRBD1 | - | TRBJ1-1
TGTGCCAGCAGTTTAGGTCAGGGGGGCCCCAATCAGCCCCAGCATTTT | CASSLGQGGPNQPQHF | TRBV27 | TRBD1 | - | TRBJ1-5
TGTGCCAGCAGCCAATTCGCCGGGGAGCTGTTTTTT | CASSQFAGELFF | TRBV4-2 | - | - | TRBJ2-2
TGTGCCAGCAGAACAGGGGGTCACTACGAGCAGTACTTC | CASRTGGHYEQYF | TRBV6-5 | TRBD1 | - | TRBJ2-7
TGTGCCAGCAGTAAGGAGAGCTTAGCCAAAAACATTCAGTACTTC | CASSKESLAKNIQYF | TRBV6-6 | - | - | TRBJ2-4
TGTGCCAGCAGTTACAACTACGAGCAGTACTTC | CASSYNYEQYF | TRBV28 | - | - | TRBJ2-7
TGCGCCAGCAGCCAAATGCAGGGTAGCACAGATACGCAGTATTTT | CASSQMQGSTDTQYF | TRBV4-1 | - | - | TRBJ2-3
TGTGCCAGCAGCCGTCCCGGGACTAGCAATGAGCAGTTCTTC | CASSRPGTSNEQFF | TRBV5-6 | TRBD2 | - | TRBJ2-1
TGTGCCAGCAGCCAAGGGAGGGACCTCTTGAACACTGAAGCTTTCTTT | CASSQGRDLLNTEAFF | TRBV9 | - | once | TRBJ1-1
TGCGCCAGCAGCCAAGGGGACAGCTCCTACAATGAGCAGTTCTTC | CASSQGDSSYNEQFF | TRBV4-1 | TRBD1 | - | TRBJ2-1
TGCAGCGTGGAACCGGGGGAGACCCAGTACTTC | CSVEPGETQYF | TRBV29-1 | - | - | TRBJ2-5
TGCGCCAGCAGCTTCCTATTAACTAGCGGGACCTCCCCTACTACCTACGAGCAGTACTTC | CASSFLLTSGTSPTTYEQYF | TRBV5-1 | TRBD2 | once | TRBJ2-7
TGCGCCAGCAGCCCGGGGGGGGGAGCAAGAGGGGAAAAACTGTTTTTT | CASSPGGGARGEKLFF | TRBV4-1 | - | - | TRBJ1-4
TGTGCCAGCAGGGACATCCACGAGCAGTACTTC | CASRDIHEQYF | TRBV25-1 | - | - | TRBJ2-7
TGTGCCAGCAGCCAGACAGGGGTGGGGGCCAAAAACATTCAGTACTTC | CASSQTGVGAKNIQYF | TRBV4-2 | TRBD1 | - | TRBJ2-4
TGTGCCAGCAGCGTAACAGATTCAGCAACTAATGAAAAACTGTTTTTT | CASSVTDSATNEKLFF | TRBV9 | - | - | TRBJ1-4
TGTGCCAGCAGCTTGGAGCGGTACAATGAGCAGTTCTTC | CASSLERYNEQFF | TRBV5-4 | - | - | TRBJ2-1
TGCGCCAGCCAAAACAGGGGCTCTGGAAACACCATATATTTT | CASQNRGSGNTIYF | TRBV10-2 | TRBD1 | - | TRBJ1-3
TGTGCCAGCAGGGCTAGCGGGAAGTACGAGCAGTACTTC | CASRASGKYEQYF | TRBV28 | TRBD2 | - | TRBJ2-7
TGTGCCAGCAGCCCGGGGGGGGTCTATGGCTACACCTTC | CASSPGGVYGYTF | TRBV5-6 | - | - | TRBJ1-2
TGTGCCAGCAGCTTGGGACTAGCGGGTGATACGCAGTATTTT | CASSLGLAGDTQYF | TRBV7-3 | TRBD2 | - | TRBJ2-3
TGTGCCACCAGCAGTCCTCCTAGAAACGAGCAGTACTTC | CATSSPPRNEQYF | TRBV15 | - | - | TRBJ2-7
TGTGCCAGCAGTTACGGAGGGAGAGGTGAAAAACTGTTTTTT | CASSYGGRGEKLFF | TRBV6-5 | - | - | TRBJ1-4
TGTGCCAGCAGTGGGACGGGGGACGAGCAGTACTTC | CASSGTGDEQYF | TRBV2 | - | - | TRBJ2-7
TGTGCCTGGAGTCCCTGGACAGGGGGAGGTACCTACGAGCAGTACTTC | CAWSPWTGGGTYEQYF | TRBV30 | TRBD1 | once | TRBJ2-7
TGTGCCAGCAGCTTAGAAGGTGGCGGGGGGGTGGCAGATACGCAGTATTTT | CASSLEGGGGVADTQYF | TRBV7-9 | TRBD2 | - | TRBJ2-3
TGTGCCAGCAGTGAATTAGGCCAGGGTTTGGATTCACCCCTCCACTTT | CASSELGQGLDSPLHF | TRBV6-1 | - | - | TRBJ1-6
TGCAGCGTTGAAAGGAGACTAGCGGGAAATGAGCAGTTCTTC | CSVERRLAGNEQFF | TRBV29-1 | TRBD2 | - | TRBJ2-1
TGCGCCAGCAGCCCGGAGGGACTAGCGTCAGATACGCAGTATTTT | CASSPEGLASDTQYF | TRBV5-1 | TRBD2 | - | TRBJ2-3
TGTGCCAGCGGGGTTGGCAGGGGGTCCTACACCTTC | CASGVGRGSYTF | TRBV2 | TRBD1 | - | TRBJ1-2
TGTGCCAGCAGGTATACTGGAAACACCATATATTTT | CASRYTGNTIYF | TRBV2 | - | few | TRBJ1-3
TGCGCCAGCAGCTTCGCACTCACCGGGGAGCTGTTTTTT | CASSFALTGELFF | TRBV5-1 | - | - | TRBJ2-2
TGTGCCAGTAGTATGCAGGGTGGCAATCAGCCCCAGCATTTT | CASSMQGGNQPQHF | TRBV19 | - | - | TRBJ1-5
TGTGCCAGCCGGGACAGGGGACCTAGCAATCAGCCCCAGCATTTT | CASRDRGPSNQPQHF | TRBV28 | TRBD1 | - | TRBJ1-5
TGTGCCACCAGCAGAGATCTAAACAGGGATGAAAAACTGTTTTTT | CATSRDLNRDEKLFF | TRBV15 | - | - | TRBJ1-4
TGTGCCAGCAGTAATATCGGGAGCGGCCCAGAGACCCAGTACTTC | CASSNIGSGPETQYF | TRBV25-1 | - | - | TRBJ2-5
TGTGCCAGCAGTGAAGAAGTCTACAGGGGACGGCACTATGGCTACACCTTC | CASSEEVYRGRHYGYTF | TRBV6-1 | TRBD1 | - | TRBJ1-2
TGTGCCAGCAGCTTAGTCGAACAGAACACTGAAGCTTTCTTT | CASSLVEQNTEAFF | TRBV11-1 | - | - | TRBJ1-1
TGTGCCAGCAGCTTAAGGACTAGCGGGGGACGGTCCTACGAGCAGTACTTC | CASSLRTSGGRSYEQYF | TRBV7-8 | TRBD2 | - | TRBJ2-7
TGTGCCAGCTTTGGGGCAGATAACTATGGCTACACCTTC | CASFGADNYGYTF | TRBV28 | - | - | TRBJ1-2